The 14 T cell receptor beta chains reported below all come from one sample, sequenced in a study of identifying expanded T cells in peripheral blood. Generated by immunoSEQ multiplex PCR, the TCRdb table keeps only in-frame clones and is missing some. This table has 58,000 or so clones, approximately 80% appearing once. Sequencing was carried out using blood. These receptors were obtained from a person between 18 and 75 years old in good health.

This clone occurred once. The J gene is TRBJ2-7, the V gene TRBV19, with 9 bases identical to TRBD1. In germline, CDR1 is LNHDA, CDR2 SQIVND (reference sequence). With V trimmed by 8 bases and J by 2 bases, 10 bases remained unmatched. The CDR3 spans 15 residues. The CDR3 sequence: CASGSGTGPTYEQYF. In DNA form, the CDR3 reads TGTGCCAGTGGCTCCGGGACAGGGCCCACCTACGAGCAGTACTTC. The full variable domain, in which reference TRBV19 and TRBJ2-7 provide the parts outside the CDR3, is DGGITQSPKYLFRKEGQNVTLSCEQNLNHDAMYWYRQDPGQGLRLIYYSQIVNDFQKGDIAEGYSVSREKKESFPLTVTSAQKNPTAFYLCASGSGTGPTYEQYFGPGTRLTVT.

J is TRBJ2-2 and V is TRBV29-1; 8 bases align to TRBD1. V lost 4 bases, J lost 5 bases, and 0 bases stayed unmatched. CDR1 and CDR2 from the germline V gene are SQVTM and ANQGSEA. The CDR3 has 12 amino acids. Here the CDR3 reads CSVGQGTGELFF. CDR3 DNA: TGCAGCGTTGGACAGGGGACCGGGGAGCTGTTTTTT.

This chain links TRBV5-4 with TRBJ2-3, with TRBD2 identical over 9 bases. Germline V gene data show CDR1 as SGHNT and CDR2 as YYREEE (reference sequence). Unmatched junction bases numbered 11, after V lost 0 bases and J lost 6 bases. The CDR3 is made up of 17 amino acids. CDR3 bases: TGTGCCAGCAGCTTGGCCGCGGGAGGGAGGGCCCTTGATACGCAGTATTTT. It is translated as CASSLAAGGRALDTQYF.

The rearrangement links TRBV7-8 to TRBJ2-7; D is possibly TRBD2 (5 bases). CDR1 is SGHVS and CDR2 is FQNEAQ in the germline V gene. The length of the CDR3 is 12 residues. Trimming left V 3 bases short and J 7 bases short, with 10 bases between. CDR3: CASSLGSGEQYV. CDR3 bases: TGTGCCAGCAGCTTGGGGTCGGGGGAGCAGTACGTC.

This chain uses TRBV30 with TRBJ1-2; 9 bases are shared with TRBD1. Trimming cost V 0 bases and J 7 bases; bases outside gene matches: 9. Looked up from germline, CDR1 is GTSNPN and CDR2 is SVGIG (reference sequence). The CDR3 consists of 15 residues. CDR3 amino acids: CAWSVPDRGISGYTF. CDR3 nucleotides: TGTGCCTGGAGTGTACCAGACAGGGGGATTTCTGGCTACACCTTC.

The CDR3 loop reads CASSLDSGNNEQFF. The CDR3 nucleotides are TGTGCCAGCAGCTTAGACTCGGGGAACAATGAGCAGTTCTTC. This sequence joins TRBV7-6 and TRBJ2-1, with D possibly being TRBD2 (5 bases). The CDR3 is made up of 14 amino acids. In germline, CDR1 is SGHVS, CDR2 FNYEAQ. With 1 base removed from V and 5 bases from J, the gap between germline ends came to 9 bases.

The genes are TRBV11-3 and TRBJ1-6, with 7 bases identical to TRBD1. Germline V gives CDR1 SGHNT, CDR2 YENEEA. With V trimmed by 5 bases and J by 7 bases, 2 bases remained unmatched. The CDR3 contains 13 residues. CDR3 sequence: CASSQGQNSPLHF. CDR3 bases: TGTGCCAGCAGCCAGGGACAGAATTCACCCCTCCACTTT.

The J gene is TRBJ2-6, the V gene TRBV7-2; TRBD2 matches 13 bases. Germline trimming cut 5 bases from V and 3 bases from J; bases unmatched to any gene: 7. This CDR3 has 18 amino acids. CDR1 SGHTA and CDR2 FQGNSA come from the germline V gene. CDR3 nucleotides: TGTGCCAGCAGCGTTACTAGCGGGAGGGGTCGTGGGGCCAACGTCCTGACTTTC. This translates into CASSVTSGRGRGANVLTF.

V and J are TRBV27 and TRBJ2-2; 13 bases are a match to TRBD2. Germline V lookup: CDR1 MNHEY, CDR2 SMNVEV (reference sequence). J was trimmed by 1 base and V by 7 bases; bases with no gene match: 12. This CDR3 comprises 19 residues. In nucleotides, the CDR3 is TGTGCCAGCACCCCAATCGGACTAGCGGGAGCGTTGAACACCGGGGAGCTGTTTTTT. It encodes CASTPIGLAGALNTGELFF.

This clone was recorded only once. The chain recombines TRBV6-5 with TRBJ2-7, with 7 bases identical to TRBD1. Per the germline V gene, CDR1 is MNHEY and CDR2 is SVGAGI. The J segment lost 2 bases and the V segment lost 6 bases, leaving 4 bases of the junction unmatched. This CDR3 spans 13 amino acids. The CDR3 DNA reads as TGTGCCAGCAGGAGGGACAGTACCTACGAGCAGTACGTC. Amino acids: CASRRDSTYEQYV.

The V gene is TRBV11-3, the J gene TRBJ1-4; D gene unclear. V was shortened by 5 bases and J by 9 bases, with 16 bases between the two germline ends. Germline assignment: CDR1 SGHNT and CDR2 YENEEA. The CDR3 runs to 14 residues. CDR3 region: CASSRDGAQKKLFF. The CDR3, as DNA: TGTGCCAGCAGCCGTGACGGAGCCCAGAAAAAACTGTTTTTT.

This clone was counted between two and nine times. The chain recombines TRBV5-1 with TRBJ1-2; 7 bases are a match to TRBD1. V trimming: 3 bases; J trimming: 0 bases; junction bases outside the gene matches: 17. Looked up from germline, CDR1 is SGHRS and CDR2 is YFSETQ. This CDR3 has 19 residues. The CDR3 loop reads CASSSPASTGISTNYGYTF. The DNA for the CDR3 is TGCGCCAGCAGCTCCCCTGCCTCGACAGGGATATCGACTAACTATGGCTACACCTTC.

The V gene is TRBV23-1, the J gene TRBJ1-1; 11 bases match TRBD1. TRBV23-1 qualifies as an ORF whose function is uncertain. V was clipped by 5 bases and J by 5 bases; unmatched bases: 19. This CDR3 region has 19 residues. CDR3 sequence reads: CASSTGQGERASWATEAFF. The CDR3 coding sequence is TGCGCCAGCAGTACGGGACAGGGGGAGAGGGCAAGTTGGGCGACTGAAGCTTTCTTT.

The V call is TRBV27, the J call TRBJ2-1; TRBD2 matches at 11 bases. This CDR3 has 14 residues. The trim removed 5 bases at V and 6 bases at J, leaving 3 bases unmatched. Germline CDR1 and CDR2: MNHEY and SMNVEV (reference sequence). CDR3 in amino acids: CASSIGTSGNEQFF. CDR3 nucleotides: TGTGCCAGCAGTATCGGGACTAGCGGCAATGAGCAGTTCTTC.